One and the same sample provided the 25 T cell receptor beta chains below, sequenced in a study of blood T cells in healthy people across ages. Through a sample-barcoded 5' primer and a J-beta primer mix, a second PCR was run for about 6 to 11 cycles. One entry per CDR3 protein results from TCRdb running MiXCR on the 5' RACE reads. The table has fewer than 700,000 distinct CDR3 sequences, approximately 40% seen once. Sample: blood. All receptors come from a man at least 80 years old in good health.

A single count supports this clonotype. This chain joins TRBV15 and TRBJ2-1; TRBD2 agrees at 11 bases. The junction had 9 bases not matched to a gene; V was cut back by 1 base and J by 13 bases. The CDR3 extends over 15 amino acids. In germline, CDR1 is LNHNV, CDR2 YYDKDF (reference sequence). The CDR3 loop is CATSRGASGGTFQFF. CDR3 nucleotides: TGTGCCACCAGCAGAGGGGCTAGCGGGGGGACTTTCCAGTTCTTC.

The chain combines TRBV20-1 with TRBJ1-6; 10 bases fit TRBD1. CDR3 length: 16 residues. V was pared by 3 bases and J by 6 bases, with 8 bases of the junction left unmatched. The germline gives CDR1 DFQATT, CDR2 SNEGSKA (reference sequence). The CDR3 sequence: CSARTGGLVANSPLHF. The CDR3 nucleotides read TGCAGTGCTAGGACAGGGGGCTTGGTGGCTAATTCACCCCTCCACTTT.

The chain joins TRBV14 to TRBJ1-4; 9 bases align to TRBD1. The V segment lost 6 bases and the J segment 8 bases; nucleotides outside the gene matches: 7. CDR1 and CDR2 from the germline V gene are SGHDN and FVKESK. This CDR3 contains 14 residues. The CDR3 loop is CASSRGQGGEKLFF. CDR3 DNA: TGTGCCAGCAGTCGGGGACAGGGTGGCGAAAAACTGTTTTTT.

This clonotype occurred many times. CDR3 in amino acids: CSVVMKYEQYF. The CDR3 region has the DNA TGCAGCGTTGTAATGAAATACGAGCAGTACTTC. The chain combines TRBV29-1 with TRBJ2-7; no firm D call. The germline gives CDR1 SQVTM, CDR2 ANQGSEA. V gave up 4 bases and J gave up 4 bases, with 8 bases separating them. The CDR3 runs 11 residues.

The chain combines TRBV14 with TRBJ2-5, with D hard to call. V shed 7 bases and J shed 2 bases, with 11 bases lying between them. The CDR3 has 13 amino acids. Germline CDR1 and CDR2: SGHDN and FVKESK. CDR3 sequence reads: CASNSQNQETQYF. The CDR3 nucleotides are TGTGCCAGCAACTCACAGAATCAAGAGACCCAGTACTTC. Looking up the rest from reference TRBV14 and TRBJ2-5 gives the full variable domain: EAGVTQFPSHSVIEKGQTVTLRCDPISGHDNLYWYRRVMGKEIKFLLHFVKESKQDESGMPNNRFLAERTGGTYSTLKVQPAELEDSGVYFCASNSQNQETQYFGPGTRLLVL.

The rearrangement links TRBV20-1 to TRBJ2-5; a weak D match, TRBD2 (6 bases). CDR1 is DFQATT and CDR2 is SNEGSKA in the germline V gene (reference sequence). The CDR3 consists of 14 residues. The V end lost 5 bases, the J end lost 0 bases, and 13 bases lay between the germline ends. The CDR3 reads CSAPRRGYQETQYF. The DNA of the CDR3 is TGCAGTGCTCCCAGGAGGGGATACCAAGAGACCCAGTACTTC.

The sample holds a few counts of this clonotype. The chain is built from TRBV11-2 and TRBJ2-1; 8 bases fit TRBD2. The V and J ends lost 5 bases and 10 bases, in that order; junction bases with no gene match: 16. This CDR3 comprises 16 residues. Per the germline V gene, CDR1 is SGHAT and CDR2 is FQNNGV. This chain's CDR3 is CASSRFGGASSSEQFF. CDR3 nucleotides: TGTGCCAGCAGCCGCTTCGGGGGGGCCTCTTCTAGCGAGCAGTTCTTC. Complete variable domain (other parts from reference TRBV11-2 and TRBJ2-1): EAGVAQSPRYKIIEKRQSVAFWCNPISGHATLYWYQQILGQGPKLLIQFQNNGVVDDSQLPKDRFSAERLKGVDSTLKIQPAKLEDSAVYLCASSRFGGASSSEQFFGPGTRLTVL.

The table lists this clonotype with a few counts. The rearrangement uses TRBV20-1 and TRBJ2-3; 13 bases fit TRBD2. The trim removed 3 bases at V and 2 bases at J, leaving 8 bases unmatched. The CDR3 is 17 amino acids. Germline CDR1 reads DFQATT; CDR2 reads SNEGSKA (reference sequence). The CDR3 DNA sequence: TGCAGTGCTAGTGGGGAACTAGCGGGGGGGTACACAGATACGCAGTATTTT. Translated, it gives CSASGELAGGYTDTQYF.

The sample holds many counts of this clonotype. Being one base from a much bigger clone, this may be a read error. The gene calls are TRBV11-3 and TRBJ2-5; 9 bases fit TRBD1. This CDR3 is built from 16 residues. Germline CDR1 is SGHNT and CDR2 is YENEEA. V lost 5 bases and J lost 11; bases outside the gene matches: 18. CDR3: CASSRAGTGYYNEQYF. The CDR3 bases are TGTGCCAGCAGCCGAGCCGGGACAGGGTACTACAATGAGCAGTACTTC.

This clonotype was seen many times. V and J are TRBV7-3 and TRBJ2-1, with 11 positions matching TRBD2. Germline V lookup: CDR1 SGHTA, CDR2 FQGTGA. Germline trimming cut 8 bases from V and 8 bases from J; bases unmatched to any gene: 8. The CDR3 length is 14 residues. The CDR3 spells CASQIAGGVDEQFF. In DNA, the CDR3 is TGTGCCAGCCAAATAGCGGGAGGGGTGGATGAGCAGTTCTTC.

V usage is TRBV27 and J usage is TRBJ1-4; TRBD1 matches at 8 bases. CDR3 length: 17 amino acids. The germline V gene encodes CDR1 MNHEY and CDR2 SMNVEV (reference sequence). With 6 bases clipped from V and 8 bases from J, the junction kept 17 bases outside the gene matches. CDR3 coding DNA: TGTGCCAGCAGCAGGACAGGGTTTAAGGTTACCGGGGAAAAACTGTTTTTT. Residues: CASSRTGFKVTGEKLFF.

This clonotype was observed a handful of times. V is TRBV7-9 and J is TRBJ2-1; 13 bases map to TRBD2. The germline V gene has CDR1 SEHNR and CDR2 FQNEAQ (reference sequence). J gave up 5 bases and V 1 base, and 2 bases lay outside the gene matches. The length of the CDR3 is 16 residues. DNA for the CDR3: TGTGCCAGCAGCTTAGGGACTAGCGGGAGTAACAATGAGCAGTTCTTC. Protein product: CASSLGTSGSNNEQFF.

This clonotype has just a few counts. The CDR3 sequence: CASSSGPHRATNEKLFF. In DNA form, the CDR3 reads TGCGCCAGCAGCTCCGGACCCCACAGAGCAACTAATGAAAAACTGTTTTTT. The chain carries TRBV5-1 and TRBJ1-4, with D unresolved. The V gene's germline CDR1 is SGHRS and CDR2 YFSETQ. The V and J ends lost 3 bases and 0 bases respectively, with 15 bases between them. The CDR3 totals 17 residues.

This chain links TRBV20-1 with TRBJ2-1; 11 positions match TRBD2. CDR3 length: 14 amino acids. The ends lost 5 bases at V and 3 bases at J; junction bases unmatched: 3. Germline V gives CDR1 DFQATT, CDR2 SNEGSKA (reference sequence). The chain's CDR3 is CSALGTSGYNEQFF. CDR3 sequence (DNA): TGCAGTGCTCTCGGGACTAGCGGCTACAATGAGCAGTTCTTC.

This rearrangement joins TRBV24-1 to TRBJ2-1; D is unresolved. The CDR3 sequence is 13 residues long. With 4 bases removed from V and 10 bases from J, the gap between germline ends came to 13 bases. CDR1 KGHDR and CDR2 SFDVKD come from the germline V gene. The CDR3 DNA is TGTGCCACCAGTGAACCCAGGAGAGCAGAGCAGTTCTTC. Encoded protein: CATSEPRRAEQFF.

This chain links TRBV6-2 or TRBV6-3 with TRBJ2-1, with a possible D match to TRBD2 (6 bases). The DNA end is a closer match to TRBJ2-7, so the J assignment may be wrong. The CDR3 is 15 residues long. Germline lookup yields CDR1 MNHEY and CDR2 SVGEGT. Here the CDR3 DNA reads TGTGCCAGCAGTTTACGGGGGAGCTCCTACAATGAGCAGTACTTC. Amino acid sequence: CASSLRGSSYNEQYF.

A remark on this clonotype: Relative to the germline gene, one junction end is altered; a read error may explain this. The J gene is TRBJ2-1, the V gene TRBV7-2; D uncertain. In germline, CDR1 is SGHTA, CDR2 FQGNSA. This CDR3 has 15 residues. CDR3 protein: CASSLSQSSYSEQFF. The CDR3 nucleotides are TGTGCCAGCAGCTTATCACAGTCCTCCTACAGTGAGCAGTTCTTC.

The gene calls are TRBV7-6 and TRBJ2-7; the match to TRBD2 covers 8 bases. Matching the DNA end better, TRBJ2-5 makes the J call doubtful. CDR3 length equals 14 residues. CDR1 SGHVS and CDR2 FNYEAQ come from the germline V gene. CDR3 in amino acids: CASSLDFLAGTQYF. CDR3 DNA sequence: TGTGCCAGCAGCTTAGACTTCCTAGCGGGGACCCAGTACTTC.

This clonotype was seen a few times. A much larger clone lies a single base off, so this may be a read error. CDR3 in DNA: TGTGCCATCAGTGGAAAGACTAGCGGGAACAATGAGCAGTACTTC. It is translated as CAISGKTSGNNEQYF. The chain carries TRBV10-3 and TRBJ2-7; 11 nucleotides agree with TRBD2. CDR1 and CDR2 (germline): ENHRY, SYGVKD. This CDR3 has 15 residues. The V gene end was trimmed by 4 bases and the J gene end by 7 bases; junction bases not matched to a gene: 9.

CDR3 sequence: CASSQDSNTEAFF. CDR3 in DNA: TGTGCCAGCAGCCAAGACTCGAACACTGAAGCTTTCTTT. This chain uses TRBV14 with TRBJ1-1; D gene ambiguous. The ends were cut back, 0 bases at V and 1 base at J, with 3 bases in the middle. Germline CDR1 and CDR2: SGHDN and FVKESK. The CDR3 extends over 13 amino acids. The full variable domain, in which reference TRBV14 and TRBJ1-1 provide the parts outside the CDR3, is EAGVTQFPSHSVIEKGQTVTLRCDPISGHDNLYWYRRVMGKEIKFLLHFVKESKQDESGMPNNRFLAERTGGTYSTLKVQPAELEDSGVYFCASSQDSNTEAFFGQGTRLTVV.

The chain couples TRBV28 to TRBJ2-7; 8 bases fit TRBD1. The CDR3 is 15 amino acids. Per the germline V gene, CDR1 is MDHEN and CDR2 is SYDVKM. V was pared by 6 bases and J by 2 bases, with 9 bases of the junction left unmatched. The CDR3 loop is CASRGTGGPAYEQYF. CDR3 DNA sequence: TGTGCCAGCAGAGGTACAGGGGGGCCTGCCTACGAGCAGTACTTC.

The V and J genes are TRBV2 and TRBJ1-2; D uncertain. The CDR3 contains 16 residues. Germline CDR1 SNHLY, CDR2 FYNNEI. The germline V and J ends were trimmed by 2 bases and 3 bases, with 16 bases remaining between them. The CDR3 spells CASSETSGSPDYGYTF. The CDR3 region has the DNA TGTGCCAGCAGTGAAACTTCCGGCTCCCCTGACTATGGCTACACCTTC.

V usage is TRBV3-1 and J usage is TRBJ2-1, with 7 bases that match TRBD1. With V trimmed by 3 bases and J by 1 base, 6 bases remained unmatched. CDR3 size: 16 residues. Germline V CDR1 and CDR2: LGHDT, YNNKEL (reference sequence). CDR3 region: CASSQDRLVSYNEQFF. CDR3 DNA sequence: TGTGCCAGCAGCCAGGACAGGTTAGTATCCTACAATGAGCAGTTCTTC.

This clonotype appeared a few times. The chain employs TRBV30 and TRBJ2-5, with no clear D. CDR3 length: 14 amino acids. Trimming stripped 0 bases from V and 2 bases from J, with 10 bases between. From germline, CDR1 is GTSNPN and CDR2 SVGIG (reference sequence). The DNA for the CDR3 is TGTGCCTGGAGTGTAATAGCTATTCAAGAGACCCAGTACTTC. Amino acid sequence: CAWSVIAIQETQYF.

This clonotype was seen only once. DNA for the CDR3: TGTGCCAGCGCCCCGACAGGGACAGATACGCAGTATTTT. It translates to CASAPTGTDTQYF. This chain uses TRBV7-6 with TRBJ2-3; 7 nucleotides match TRBD1. Unmatched junction bases numbered 5, after V lost 8 bases and J lost 3 bases. The CDR3 sequence is 13 residues long. The germline V gene encodes CDR1 SGHVS and CDR2 FNYEAQ.